These T cell receptor beta chains were read from a single sample in a study of T cell repertoires in cytomegalovirus infection. One entry per CDR3 protein, called by TCRdb with MiXCR from the reads. The sample yields approximately 76,000 distinct CDR3 sequences, around 3.5% seen once. Sequenced sample: PBMCs. These receptors all stem from a human donor in good health (CMV status not recorded). Some clones in this sample may be carry-over from other donors' samples. The CDR3 runs from the conserved cysteine through the conserved F or W. The D gene is left open where the match is weak. The size entry gives how often the clone was seen (once, few, many) or a class if it is expanded.

j_gene | v_gene | abundance | d_gene | CDR3aa | CDR3nt
TRBJ2-3 | TRBV7-3 | many | TRBD2 | CASSEFPGGAGDTQYF | TGTGCCAGCAGCGAATTCCCCGGGGGGGCGGGAGATACGCAGTATTTT
TRBJ1-2 | TRBV28 | many | TRBD1 | CASRHRGPNYGYTF | TGTGCCAGCCGACACAGGGGGCCGAACTATGGCTACACCTTC
TRBJ2-7 | TRBV7-2 | many | . | CASSSAYEQYF | TGTGCCAGCAGCTCAGCCTACGAGCAGTACTTC
TRBJ1-1 | TRBV7-9 | many | TRBD1 | CASSAGQGWTEAFF | TGTGCCAGCAGCGCAGGACAGGGTTGGACTGAAGCTTTCTTT
TRBJ2-7 | TRBV7-2 | many | TRBD1 | CASRPDRGLYEQYF | TGTGCCAGCAGACCAGACAGGGGGCTATACGAGCAGTACTTC
TRBJ1-3 | TRBV6-5 | many | . | CASSVSISGNTIYF | TGTGCCAGCAGTGTCAGTATCTCTGGAAACACCATATATTTT
TRBJ1-2 | TRBV20-1 | many | . | CSARDEPGYTF | TGCAGTGCTAGAGATGAACCTGGCTACACCTTC
TRBJ1-2 | TRBV12-3/TRBV12-4 | many | . | CASSLEAVYGYTF | TGTGCCAGCAGTTTGGAGGCGGTCTATGGCTACACCTTC
TRBJ1-1 | TRBV4-1 | many | . | CASSQVQGSANTEAFF | TGCGCCAGCAGCCAAGTTCAGGGATCCGCGAACACTGAAGCTTTCTTT
TRBJ2-3 | TRBV7-3 | many | . | CASSKSGSPDTQYF | TGTGCCAGCAGCAAGAGCGGAAGTCCAGATACGCAGTATTTT
TRBJ1-2 | TRBV19 | many | . | CASSTRTDYGYTF | TGTGCCAGTAGTACCCGGACAGACTATGGCTACACCTTC